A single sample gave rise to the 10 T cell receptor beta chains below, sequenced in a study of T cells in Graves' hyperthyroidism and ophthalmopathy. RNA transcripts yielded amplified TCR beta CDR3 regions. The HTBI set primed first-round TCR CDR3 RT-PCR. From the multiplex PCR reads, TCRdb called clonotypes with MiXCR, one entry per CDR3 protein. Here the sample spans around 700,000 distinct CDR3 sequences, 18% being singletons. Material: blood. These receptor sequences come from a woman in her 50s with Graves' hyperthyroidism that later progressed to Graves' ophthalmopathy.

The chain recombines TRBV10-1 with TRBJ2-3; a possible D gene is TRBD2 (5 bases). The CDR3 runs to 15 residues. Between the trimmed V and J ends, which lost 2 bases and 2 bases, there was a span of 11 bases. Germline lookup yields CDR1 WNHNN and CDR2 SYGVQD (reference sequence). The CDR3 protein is CASSERGPYTDTQYF. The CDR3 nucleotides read TGCGCCAGCAGTGAGAGAGGGCCGTACACAGATACGCAGTATTTT.

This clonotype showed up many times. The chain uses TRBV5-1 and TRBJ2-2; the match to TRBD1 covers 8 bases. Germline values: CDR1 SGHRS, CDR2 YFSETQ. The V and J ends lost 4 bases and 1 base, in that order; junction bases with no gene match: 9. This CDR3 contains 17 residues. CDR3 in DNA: TGCGCCAGCAGCGCCAATACCGGGACAGGGAACACCGGGGAGCTGTTTTTT. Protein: CASSANTGTGNTGELFF.

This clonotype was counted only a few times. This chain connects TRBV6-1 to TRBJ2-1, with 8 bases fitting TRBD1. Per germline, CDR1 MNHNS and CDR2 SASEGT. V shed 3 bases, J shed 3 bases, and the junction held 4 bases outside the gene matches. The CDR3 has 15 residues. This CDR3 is CASSERTGIYNEQFF. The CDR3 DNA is TGTGCCAGCAGTGAGAGGACAGGGATCTACAATGAGCAGTTCTTC.

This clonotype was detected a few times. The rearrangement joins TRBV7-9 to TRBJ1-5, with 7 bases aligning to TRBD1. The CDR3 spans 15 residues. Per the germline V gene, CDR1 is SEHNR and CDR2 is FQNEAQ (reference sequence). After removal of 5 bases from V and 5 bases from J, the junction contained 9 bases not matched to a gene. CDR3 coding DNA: TGTGCCAGCAGCCAAACAGGGGAGGGTGATCAGCCCCAGCATTTT. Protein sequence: CASSQTGEGDQPQHF.

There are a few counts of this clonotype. The CDR3 nucleotides are TGCAGTGCTAGGCTCGGAAATTATCAGCCCCAGCATTTT. Its protein product is CSARLGNYQPQHF. This chain joins TRBV20-1 and TRBJ1-5; D call uncertain. V was trimmed by 3 bases and J by 5 bases, leaving 11 bases between them. Germline CDR1 and CDR2: DFQATT and SNEGSKA (reference sequence). This CDR3 is 13 amino acids long.

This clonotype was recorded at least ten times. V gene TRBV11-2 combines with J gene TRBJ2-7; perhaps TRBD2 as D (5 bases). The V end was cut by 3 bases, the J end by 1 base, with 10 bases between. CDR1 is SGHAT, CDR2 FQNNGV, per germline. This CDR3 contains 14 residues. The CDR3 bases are TGTGCCAGCAGCTTTAGCCCGGGGTCCTACGAGCAGTACTTC. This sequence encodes CASSFSPGSYEQYF. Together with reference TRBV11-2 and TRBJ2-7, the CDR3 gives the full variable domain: EAGVAQSPRYKIIEKRQSVAFWCNPISGHATLYWYQQILGQGPKLLIQFQNNGVVDDSQLPKDRFSAERLKGVDSTLKIQPAKLEDSAVYLCASSFSPGSYEQYFGPGTRLTVT.

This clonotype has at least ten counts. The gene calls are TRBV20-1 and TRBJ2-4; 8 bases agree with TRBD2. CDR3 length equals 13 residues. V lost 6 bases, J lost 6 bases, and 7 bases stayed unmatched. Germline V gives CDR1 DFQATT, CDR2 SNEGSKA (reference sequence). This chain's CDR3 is CSADGGATNIQYF. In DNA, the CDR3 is TGCAGTGCGGACGGGGGGGCGACAAACATTCAGTACTTC.

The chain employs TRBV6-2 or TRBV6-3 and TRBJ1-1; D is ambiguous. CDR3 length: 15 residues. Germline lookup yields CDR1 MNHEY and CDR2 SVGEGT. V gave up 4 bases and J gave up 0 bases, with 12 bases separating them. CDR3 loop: CASSFYSNMNTEAFF. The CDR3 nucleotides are TGTGCCAGCAGTTTTTACAGCAATATGAACACTGAAGCTTTCTTT.

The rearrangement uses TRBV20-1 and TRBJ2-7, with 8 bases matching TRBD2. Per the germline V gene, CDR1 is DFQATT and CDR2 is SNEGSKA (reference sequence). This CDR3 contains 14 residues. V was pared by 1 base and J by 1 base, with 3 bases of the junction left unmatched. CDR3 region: CSARVVAGSYEQYF. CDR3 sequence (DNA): TGCAGTGCTAGAGTTGTAGCGGGATCCTACGAGCAGTACTTC.

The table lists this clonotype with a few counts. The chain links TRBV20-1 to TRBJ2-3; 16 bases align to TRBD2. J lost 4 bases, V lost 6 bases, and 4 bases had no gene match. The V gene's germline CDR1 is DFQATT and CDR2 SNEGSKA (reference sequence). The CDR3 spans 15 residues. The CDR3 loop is CSARGLAGGPDTQYF. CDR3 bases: TGCAGTGCAAGGGGACTAGCGGGGGGGCCAGATACGCAGTATTTT.